These 7 T cell receptor beta chains originate from one sample sequenced in a study of shared clonotypes between healthy human individuals. Measured with immunoSEQ multiplex PCR; TCRdb has only the in-frame clones, and not every one. This sample has some 2,100,000 clones, with about 94% found just once. Specimen: naive CD4+ T cells sorted from blood. Subset of the sample: CD45RA+ positively selected. The receptors stem from a man between 18 and 35 years old in good health.

CDR3 sequence reads: CASRGTFNSPLHF. CDR3 DNA sequence: TGTGCCAGCAGGGGGACTTTTAATTCACCCCTCCACTTT. This sequence joins TRBV25-1 and TRBJ1-6, with a tentative D call TRBD1 (5 bases). The CDR3 is 13 amino acids. Trimming removed 6 bases from V and 6 bases from J, with 9 bases in between. Germline CDR1 reads MGHDK; CDR2 reads SYGVNS. Based on the CDR3 plus reference TRBV25-1 and TRBJ1-6, the full variable domain is EADIYQTPRYLVIGTGKKITLECSQTMGHDKMYWYQQDPGMELHLIHYSYGVNSTEKGDLSSESTVSRIRTEHFPLTLESARPSHTSQYLCASRGTFNSPLHFGNGTRLTVT.

The J gene is TRBJ2-3, the V gene TRBV28; no definite D call. V was shortened by 8 bases and J by 2 bases, with 17 bases between the two germline ends. Germline V lookup: CDR1 MDHEN, CDR2 SYDVKM. CDR3 size: 15 residues. The CDR3: CASGRPFDDTDTQYF. The CDR3 nucleotides are TGTGCCAGCGGACGTCCCTTCGACGACACAGATACGCAGTATTTT.

The rearrangement joins TRBV2 to TRBJ2-7; D ambiguous. Germline V CDR1 and CDR2: SNHLY, FYNNEI. The CDR3 is made up of 13 amino acids. The V end lost 0 bases, the J end lost 2 bases, and 5 bases lay between the germline ends. CDR3 residues: CASSEANTYEQYF. The CDR3 bases are TGTGCCAGCAGTGAAGCTAATACCTACGAGCAGTACTTC.

This clone was observed a single time. Different DNA sequences within this sample yield the same CDR3. This sequence joins TRBV5-4 and TRBJ2-7; 7 bases agree with TRBD1. The ends lost 3 bases at V and 6 bases at J; junction bases unmatched: 6. This CDR3 is built from 13 residues. Germline CDR1 SGHNT, CDR2 YYREEE (reference sequence). The CDR3 here is CASSSDRVGEQYF. DNA for the CDR3: TGTGCCAGCAGCTCTGACAGGGTTGGCGAGCAGTACTTC.

The chain is built from TRBV4-3 and TRBJ1-1, with D hard to call. Trimming cost V 0 bases and J 1 base, with 6 bases left between them. The germline CDR1 and CDR2 sequences are LGHNA and YSLEER. The CDR3 extends over 14 amino acids. CDR3 loop: CASSQDKGNTEAFF. The CDR3, as DNA: TGCGCCAGCAGCCAAGATAAGGGGAACACTGAAGCTTTCTTT.

The rearrangement uses TRBV7-2 and TRBJ2-1; D is uncertain. V lost 5 bases, J lost 3 bases, and 8 bases lay in between. The CDR3 covers 13 residues. The germline CDR1 and CDR2 sequences are SGHTA and FQGNSA. The CDR3 reads CASSPVLYNEQFF. Here the CDR3 DNA reads TGTGCCAGCAGCCCGGTCCTCTACAATGAGCAGTTCTTC.

J is TRBJ2-1 and V is TRBV5-6; 8 bases map to TRBD2. This CDR3 contains 17 residues. Germline CDR1 is SGHDT and CDR2 is YYEEEE. J gave up 4 bases and V 0 bases, and 9 bases lay outside the gene matches. The CDR3 nucleotides are TGTGCCAGCAGCTTGGATTTAGAGCGGGGGCGGTACAATGAGCAGTTCTTC. It is translated as CASSLDLERGRYNEQFF.